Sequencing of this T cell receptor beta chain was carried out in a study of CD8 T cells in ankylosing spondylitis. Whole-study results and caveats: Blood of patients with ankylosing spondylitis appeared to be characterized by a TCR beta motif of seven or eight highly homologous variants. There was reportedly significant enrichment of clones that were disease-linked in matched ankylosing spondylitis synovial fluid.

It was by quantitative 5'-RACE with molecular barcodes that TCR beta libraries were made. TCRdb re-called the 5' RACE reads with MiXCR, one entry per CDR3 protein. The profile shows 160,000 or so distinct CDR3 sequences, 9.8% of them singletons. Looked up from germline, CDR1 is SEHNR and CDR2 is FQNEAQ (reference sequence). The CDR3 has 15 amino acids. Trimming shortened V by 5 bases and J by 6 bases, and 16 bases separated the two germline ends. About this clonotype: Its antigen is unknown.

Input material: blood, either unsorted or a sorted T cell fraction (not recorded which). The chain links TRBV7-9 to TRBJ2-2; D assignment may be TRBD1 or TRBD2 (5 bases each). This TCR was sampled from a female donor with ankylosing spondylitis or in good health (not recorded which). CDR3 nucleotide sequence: TGTGCCAGCAGCGCGCGGCAAATGGGGGCCGGGGAGCTGTTTTTT. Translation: CASSARQMGAGELFF.